This T cell receptor (beta chain) was recorded in a study of shared clonotypes between healthy human individuals. Points on this clone: What it binds is unknown.

This CDR3 is 14 amino acids long. Germline trimming cut 5 bases from V and 8 bases from J; bases unmatched to any gene: 9. From germline, CDR1 is SGHAT and CDR2 FQNNGV. In the original processing: Owing to the provision of junction-only sequences devoid of quality scores by immunoSEQ, filtering differed. Assay: immunoSEQ multiplex PCR; the TCRdb copy retains only in-frame clones and omits some. From that table come the V and J calls and clone size; the DNA was used to work out D and trimming. The data contain millions of clones, 95% of them seen just once; the ten biggest clones take up under 0.15%. Study-wide points: When naive CD4 clonotypes were compared across several donors, about 4.8% were shared. Larger richness was generally estimated for naive than memory subsets.

The sample was naive CD4+ T cells sorted from blood. Subset given: CD45RA+ positively selected. This sequence originates from a man in his late teens or twenties in good health. This chain joins TRBV11-2 and TRBJ1-2; 9 bases map to TRBD1. In nucleotides, the CDR3 is TGTGCCAGCAGCAACACAGGGGGCCCCTCGGGCTACACCTTC. This encodes CASSNTGGPSGYTF.